The rows below give T cell receptor beta chains drawn from one sample of a study of CD8 T cells in Susac syndrome. Via MiXCR, TCRdb re-called the immunoSEQ multiplex PCR reads, giving one row per CDR3 protein. Of 150,000 to 200,000 distinct CDR3 sequences listed, approximately 95% were seen once; the top ten hold 0.1%. The sample was CD4+ T cells from PBMCs. Every receptor here comes from a human donor in good health. CDR3s include the opening cysteine and the closing phenylalanine or tryptophan. The order of the fields is D gene, V gene, clone size, J gene, CDR3 protein, CDR3 DNA. The D gene is left open where the match is weak. The size of a clone is reported for some rows only, either as once, few or many, or as a class for expanded clones.

TRBD2,TRBV7-2,once,TRBJ2-5,CASSIPGLAGAETQYF,TGTGCCAGCAGCATCCCGGGACTAGCGGGGGCGGAGACCCAGTACTTC
NA,TRBV5-1,NA,TRBJ2-6,CASSGLQGSGANVLTF,TGCGCCAGCAGCGGCTTACAGGGCTCTGGGGCCAACGTCCTGACTTTC
NA,TRBV3-1,NA,TRBJ1-6,CASSQDTVWGSNSPLHF,TGTGCCAGCAGCCAGGACACAGTATGGGGGTCCAATTCACCCCTCCACTTT
NA,TRBV5-1,NA,TRBJ2-2,CASSLGLQTRPGELFF,TGCGCCAGCAGCTTGGGGCTCCAGACTAGGCCCGGGGAGCTGTTTTTT
TRBD1,TRBV14,NA,TRBJ2-7,CASSQLSGTGYYEQYF,TGTGCCAGCAGCCAACTCTCCGGGACAGGGTATTACGAGCAGTACTTC
TRBD2,TRBV4-2,NA,TRBJ2-5,CASSQPLAGETQYF,TGTGCCAGCAGCCAACCGCTAGCGGGAGAGACCCAGTACTTC
NA,TRBV5-1,NA,TRBJ1-1,CASSIGTVMFTEAFF,TGCGCCAGCAGCATAGGGACCGTAATGTTCACTGAAGCTTTCTTT
NA,TRBV6-6,once,TRBJ2-2,CASYHVDTGELFF,TGTGCCAGCTACCATGTAGACACCGGGGAGCTGTTTTTT
NA,TRBV5-1,NA,TRBJ1-5,CASSLAGGSNQPQHF,TGCGCCAGCAGCTTGGCCGGTGGGAGCAATCAGCCCCAGCATTTT
TRBD1,TRBV19,NA,TRBJ1-6,CASTPTGVNSPLHF,TGTGCCAGTACCCCGACAGGGGTGAATTCACCCCTCCACTTT
NA,TRBV3-1,NA,TRBJ1-5,CASSQDGGRGGPQHF,TGTGCCAGCAGCCAAGATGGTGGGAGAGGTGGGCCCCAGCATTTT
NA,TRBV20-1,NA,TRBJ2-1,CSARESGLRYNEQFF,TGCAGTGCTAGAGAGTCCGGGCTCCGATACAATGAGCAGTTCTTC
TRBD2,TRBV5-1,NA,TRBJ2-5,CASKPGLAGGESETQYF,TGCGCCAGCAAACCGGGACTAGCGGGGGGGGAGTCGGAGACCCAGTACTTC
TRBD1,TRBV19,NA,TRBJ1-5,CASSLEGQANQPQHF,TGTGCCAGTAGTCTTGAGGGACAGGCCAATCAGCCCCAGCATTTT
TRBD1,TRBV20-1,NA,TRBJ2-5,CSAGTGGAETQYF,TGCAGTGCTGGGACAGGGGGCGCAGAGACCCAGTACTTC
NA,TRBV7-2,NA,TRBJ2-2,CASSLDARAGELFF,TGTGCCAGCAGCTTAGACGCCCGGGCCGGGGAGCTGTTTTTT
NA,TRBV9,few,TRBJ1-1,CASSVGPGANTEAFF,TGTGCCAGCAGCGTAGGTCCGGGGGCGAACACTGAAGCTTTCTTT
NA,TRBV24-1,NA,TRBJ2-1,CATSERGLGEQFF,TGTGCCACCAGTGAGCGGGGGCTGGGTGAGCAGTTCTTC
NA,TRBV9,NA,TRBJ1-1,CASSASWSGNTEAFF,TGTGCCAGCAGCGCCTCTTGGAGCGGGAACACTGAAGCTTTCTTT
NA,TRBV28,NA,TRBJ2-2,CASGVANGELFF,TGTGCCAGCGGCGTAGCGAACGGGGAGCTGTTTTTT
NA,TRBV6-5,NA,TRBJ1-1,CASSQGTEAFF,TGTGCCAGCAGTCAGGGCACTGAAGCTTTCTTT
TRBD2,TRBV7-2,NA,TRBJ2-1,CASSVASGRYNEQFF,TGTGCCAGCAGCGTAGCTAGCGGGCGATACAATGAGCAGTTCTTC
TRBD1,TRBV7-7,NA,TRBJ2-3,CASSLGAGGRNTQYF,TGTGCTAGCAGCTTGGGGGCAGGGGGTCGGAATACGCAGTATTTT
NA,TRBV28,NA,TRBJ2-7,CASTRQGWSEQYF,TGTGCCAGCACAAGGCAGGGGTGGAGCGAGCAGTACTTC
TRBD1,TRBV27,NA,TRBJ2-5,CASSPIWDSKQRETQYF,TGTGCCAGCAGTCCAATCTGGGACAGCAAGCAGAGGGAGACCCAGTACTTC
NA,TRBV12-3/TRBV12-4,few,TRBJ1-1,CASSLATNTEAFF,TGTGCCAGCAGTTTAGCGACGAACACTGAAGCTTTCTTT
NA,TRBV19,NA,TRBJ1-1,CASLRAAEAFF,TGTGCCAGCCTAAGGGCGGCTGAAGCTTTCTTT